Included here is one T cell receptor (beta chain) sequence, with context. The clone's antigen remains unknown. The junction and the germline gene differ at one end; a read error may be behind it. These data are taken from a study of tumor-infiltrating lymphocytes in primary liver carcinoma (dated by TCRdb to the late 2010s). At the level of the whole study: Of the five patients (three men and two women, aged 30 to 69 years), four had hepatocellular carcinoma and one had combined HCC and intrahepatic cholangiocarcinoma. TCRbeta repertoire sequencing covered about 35 specimens from 5 patients: approximately 25 tumor regions, 5 adjacent noncancerous liver tissues and 5 peripheral blood samples. Samples yielded roughly 3.65 to 7.5 million productive TCRbeta reads; read depth did not differ significantly between tissue types. The tumors of the five patients were staged as T1-T3 N0M0, with maximum diameters ranging from roughly 4 to 10 cm. The roughly 27 tumor region samples were profiled with Agilent mRNA microarrays so that TCRbeta repertoire diversity could be related to the local molecular phenotype. The study combined TCRbeta repertoire sequencing, expression microarrays and whole-exome sequencing across five regions of each liver tumor, with adjacent normal tissue and blood. Reproducibility between technical replicate repertoires was high, with correlation coefficients above 0.95 and mean shared-clone rates near 0.89. What the study reported, not specific to this receptor: Comparison of CD4+ and CD8+ T cell repertoires was precluded by the use of bulk unsorted samples. The top 250 clones accounted for a significantly greater share of the repertoire in tumors than in blood (p = 0.039). Only about 7.5-25% of top clones were present in all five regions of a tumor, suggesting spatial heterogeneity of tumor-infiltrating T cells. Consistent with antigen-driven expansion, pairs of tumor regions showed higher repertoire overlap (mean roughly 35%) than either tumor-adjacent pairs (approximately 17%) or tumor-blood pairs (approximately 14%). With just five patients in the study, the authors point out that the findings should be validated in a larger study. Only the TCR beta chain was sequenced, which likely underestimates true repertoire diversity because unpaired alpha chains were not captured.

Without any cell sorting, total RNA and DNA were extracted together from around 20-30 mg of bulk tissue using the AllPrep DNA/RNA mini kit. Between late 2015 and March 2016, several patients in China with histopathologically diagnosed primary liver carcinoma had their tumors surgically resected. Chronic HBV infection was present in the patients, and the patients were treatment-naive at sampling. Five spatially separated regions were sampled from each tumor: the superior, inferior, left-lateral and right-lateral poles, plus the tumor centre. More than 85% viable tumor cells were found by histology in every tumor sample. Each fresh piece of tumor and adjacent tissue was cut in two, with one half stored in RNAlater at -80 degrees C and the other half sent for histology. A constant-region primer and ProtoScript II reverse transcriptase were used to reverse-transcribe TCRbeta-specific cDNA from roughly 0.5 ug total RNA. Construction of the TCRbeta libraries relied on three nested rounds of multiplex PCR, following a slightly modified ARM-PCR procedure. Each of the first two PCR rounds ran for approximately 11 cycles using multiplex TRBV1-TRBV30 forward primers together with a Cbeta reverse primer. Sample barcodes and Illumina adapters were added in a final 25-cycle PCR using Deep VentR polymerase. Before sequencing, amplicons of 200-500 bp were purified from gel using a QIAquick gel extraction kit. An Illumina HiSeq 2500 was used to sequence the TCRbeta amplicons with 250-bp paired-end reads. As for the authors' bioinformatics: To recover full CDR3 sequences, reads were quality-trimmed using Trimmomatic v0.33 and paired reads were then merged using FLASH v1.2.11. V, D and J germline segments were assigned to the rearranged TCRbeta sequences using MiGEC v1.2.1b. VDJtools v1.0.0 computed clonotype statistics and Shannon-Wiener diversity indices. Except for diversity analysis, only each sample's 250 most abundant clonotypes were used in subsequent analyses to reduce sampling bias. TCRdb trimmed public reads at Q25 via fastp, called clones via MiXCR and kept in-frame beta chains. A single entry per CDR3 protein holds the most common genes and DNA from its merged rows. The authors' filters were not applied to this entry. Here the sample has 150,000 to 200,000 distinct CDR3 sequences; roughly 80% occur a single time. The ten biggest clones cover over 15% of the sample.

The CDR3 starts with the cysteine, ends with the phenylalanine, and has 16 residues. The sequence is cut down to CDR3 DNA, 48 bases in frame from base 1. The germline V gene encodes CDR1 SGHNT and CDR2 YENEEA. This clonotype was sampled from a man aged 40-49 years with primary liver carcinoma and hepatitis B virus infection. The rearrangement combines TRBV11-3 with TRBJ2-3; a stretch of 9 junction bases matches TRBD2. The material sequenced was tumor tissue from primary liver carcinoma. Here the CDR3 is given as CASSGSPAGGVNTHYF. The bases read TGTGCCAGCAGCGGGAGCCCGGCGGGAGGGGTGAATACGCACTATTTT. Reference TRBV11-3 and TRBJ2-3 proteins supply the regions before and after the CDR3; the full variable domain is: EAGVVQSPRYKIIEKKQPVAFWCNPISGHNTLYWYLQNLGQGPELLIRYENEEAVDDSQLPKDRFSAERLKGVDSTLKIQPAELGDSAVYLCASSGSPAGGVNTHYFGPGTRLTVL.